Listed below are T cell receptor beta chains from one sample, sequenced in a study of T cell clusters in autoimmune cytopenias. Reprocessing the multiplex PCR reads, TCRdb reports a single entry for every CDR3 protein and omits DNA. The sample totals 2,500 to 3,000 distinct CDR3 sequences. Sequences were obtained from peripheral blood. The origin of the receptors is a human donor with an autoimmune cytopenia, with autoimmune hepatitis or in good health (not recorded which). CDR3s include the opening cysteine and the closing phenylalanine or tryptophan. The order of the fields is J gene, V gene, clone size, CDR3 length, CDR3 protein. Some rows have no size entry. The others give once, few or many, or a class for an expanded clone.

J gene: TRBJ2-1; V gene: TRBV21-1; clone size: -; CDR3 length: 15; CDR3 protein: CASSKVAGGMDEQFF
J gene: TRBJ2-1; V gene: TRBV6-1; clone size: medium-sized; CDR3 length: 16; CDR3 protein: CASSTDMDGRYNEQFF
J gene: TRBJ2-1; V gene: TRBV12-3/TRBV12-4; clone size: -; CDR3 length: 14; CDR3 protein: CASSSGSPYNEQFF
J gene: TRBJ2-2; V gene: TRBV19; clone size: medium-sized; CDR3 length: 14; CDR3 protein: CAGSDRPNTGELFF
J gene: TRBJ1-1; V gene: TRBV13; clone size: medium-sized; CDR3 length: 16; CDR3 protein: CASSLGLTGRYTEAFF
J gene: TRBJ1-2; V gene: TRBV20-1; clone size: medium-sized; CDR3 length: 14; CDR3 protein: CSAKRRDRGDGYTF
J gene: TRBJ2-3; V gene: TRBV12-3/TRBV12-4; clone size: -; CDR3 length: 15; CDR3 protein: CASSLSPAARDTQYF
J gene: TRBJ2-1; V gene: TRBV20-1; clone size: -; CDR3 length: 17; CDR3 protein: CSARGGKGSSSYNEQFF
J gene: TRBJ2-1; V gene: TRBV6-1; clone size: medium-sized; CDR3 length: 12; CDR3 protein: CASSEWGDEQFF
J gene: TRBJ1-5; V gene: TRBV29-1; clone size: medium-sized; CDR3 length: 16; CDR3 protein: CSVDRRGSIRNQPQHF
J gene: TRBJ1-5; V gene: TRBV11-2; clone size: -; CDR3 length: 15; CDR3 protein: CASSLGATQNQPQHF
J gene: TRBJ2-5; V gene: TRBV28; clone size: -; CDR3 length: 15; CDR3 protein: CASSLTSGRAETQYF
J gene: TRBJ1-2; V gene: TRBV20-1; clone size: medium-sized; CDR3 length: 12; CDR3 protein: CSGDRGIGGYTF
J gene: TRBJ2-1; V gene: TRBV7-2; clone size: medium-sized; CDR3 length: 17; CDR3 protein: CASSQNVAVLFGNEQFF
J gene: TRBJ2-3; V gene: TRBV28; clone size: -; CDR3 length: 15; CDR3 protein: CASSSGRVYTDTQYF
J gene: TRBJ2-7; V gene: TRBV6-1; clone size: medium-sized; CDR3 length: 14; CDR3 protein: CAAWDLVDAYEQYF
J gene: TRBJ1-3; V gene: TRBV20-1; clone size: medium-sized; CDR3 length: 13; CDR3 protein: CSASPGKGNTIYF
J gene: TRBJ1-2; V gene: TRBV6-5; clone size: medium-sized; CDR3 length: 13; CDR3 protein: CASSDTRQYGYTF
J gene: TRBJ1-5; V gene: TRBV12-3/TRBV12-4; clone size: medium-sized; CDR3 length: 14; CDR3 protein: CASKTGFGDQPQHF
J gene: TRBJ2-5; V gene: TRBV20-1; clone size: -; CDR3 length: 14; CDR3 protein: CSARDYGGAETQYF
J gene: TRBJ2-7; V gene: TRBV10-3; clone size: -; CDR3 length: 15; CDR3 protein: CAISESLGQTYEQYF
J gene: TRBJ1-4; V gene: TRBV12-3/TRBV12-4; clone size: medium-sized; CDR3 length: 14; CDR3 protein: CASTQTGINEKLFF
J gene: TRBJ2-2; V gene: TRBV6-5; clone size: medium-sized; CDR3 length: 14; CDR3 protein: CASSYDRETGELFF
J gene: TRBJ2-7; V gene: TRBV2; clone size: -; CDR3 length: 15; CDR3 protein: CASSFSSGSSYEQYF
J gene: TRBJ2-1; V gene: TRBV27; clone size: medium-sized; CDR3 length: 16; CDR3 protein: CASSPTTSGRVVEQFF
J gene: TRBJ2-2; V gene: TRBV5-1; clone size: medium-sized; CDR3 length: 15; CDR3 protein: CASWKASGSPGELFF
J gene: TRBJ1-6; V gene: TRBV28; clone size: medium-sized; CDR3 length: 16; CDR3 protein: CASSLLVAAGVSPLHF
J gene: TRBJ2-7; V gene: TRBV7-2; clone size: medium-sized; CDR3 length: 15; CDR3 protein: CASSLNPGATYEQYF
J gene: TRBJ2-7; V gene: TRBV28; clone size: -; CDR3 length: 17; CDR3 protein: CASSPDRLAGGIDEQYF
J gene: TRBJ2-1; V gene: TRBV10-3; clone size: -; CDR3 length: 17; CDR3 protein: CAISEPTPGGWPNEQFF
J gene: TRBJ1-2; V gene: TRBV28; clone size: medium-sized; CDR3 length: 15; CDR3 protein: CASSFMDIANYGYTF
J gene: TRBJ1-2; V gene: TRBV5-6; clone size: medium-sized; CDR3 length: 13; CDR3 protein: CASSAGLQYGYTF
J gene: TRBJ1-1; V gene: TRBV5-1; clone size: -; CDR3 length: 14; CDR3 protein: CASSLVRRNTEAFF
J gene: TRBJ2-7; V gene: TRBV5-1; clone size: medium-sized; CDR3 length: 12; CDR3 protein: CASSLEGYEQYF
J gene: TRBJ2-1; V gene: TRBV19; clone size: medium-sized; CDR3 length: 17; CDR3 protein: CASSETSGRRGYNEQFF
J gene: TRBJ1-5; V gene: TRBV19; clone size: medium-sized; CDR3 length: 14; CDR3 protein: CASDIDSHNQPQHF
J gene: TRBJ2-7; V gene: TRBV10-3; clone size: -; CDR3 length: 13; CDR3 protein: CATTQGKLYEQYF
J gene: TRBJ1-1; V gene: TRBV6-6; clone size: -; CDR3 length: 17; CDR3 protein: CASSYSSPRQGYTEAFF
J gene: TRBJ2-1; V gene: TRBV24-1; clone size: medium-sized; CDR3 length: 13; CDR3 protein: CATSEGPYNEQFF
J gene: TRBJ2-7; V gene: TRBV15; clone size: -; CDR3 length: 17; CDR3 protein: CATSSPSPLPGVHEQYF
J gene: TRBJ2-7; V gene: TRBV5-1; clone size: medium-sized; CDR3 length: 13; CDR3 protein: CASSWGPSYEQYF
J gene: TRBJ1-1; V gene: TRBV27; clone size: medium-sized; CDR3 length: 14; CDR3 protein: CASSLSRGGTEAFF
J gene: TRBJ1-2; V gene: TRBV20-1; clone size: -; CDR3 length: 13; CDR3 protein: CSAPGQGVEGYTF
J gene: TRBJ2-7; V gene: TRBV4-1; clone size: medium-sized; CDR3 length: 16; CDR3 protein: CASSQGVYSGSYEQYF
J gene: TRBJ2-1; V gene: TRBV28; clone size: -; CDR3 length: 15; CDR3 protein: CASSPRDSLYNEQFF
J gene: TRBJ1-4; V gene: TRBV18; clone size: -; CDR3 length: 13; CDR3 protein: CASSPPTNEKLFF
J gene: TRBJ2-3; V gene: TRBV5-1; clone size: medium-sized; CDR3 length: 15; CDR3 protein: CASSLEQGAADTQYF
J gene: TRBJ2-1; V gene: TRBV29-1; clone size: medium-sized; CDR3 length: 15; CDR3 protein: CSVSGLAGGHNEQFF
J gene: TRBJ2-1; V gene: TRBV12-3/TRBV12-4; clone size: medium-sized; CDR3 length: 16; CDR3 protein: CASTPDLPGLYNEQFF